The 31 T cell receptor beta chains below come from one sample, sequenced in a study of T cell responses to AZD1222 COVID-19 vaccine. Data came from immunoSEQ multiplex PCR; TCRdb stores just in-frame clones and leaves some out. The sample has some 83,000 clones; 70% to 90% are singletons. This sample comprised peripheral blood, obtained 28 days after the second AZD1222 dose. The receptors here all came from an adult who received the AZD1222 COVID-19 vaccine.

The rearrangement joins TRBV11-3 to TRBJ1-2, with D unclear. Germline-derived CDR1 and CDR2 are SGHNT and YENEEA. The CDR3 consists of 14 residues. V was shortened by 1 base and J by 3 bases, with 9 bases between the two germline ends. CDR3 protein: CASSLAGVDYGYTF. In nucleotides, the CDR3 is TGTGCCAGCAGCTTAGCGGGCGTAGACTATGGCTACACCTTC. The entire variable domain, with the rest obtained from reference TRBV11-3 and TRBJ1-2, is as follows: EAGVVQSPRYKIIEKKQPVAFWCNPISGHNTLYWYLQNLGQGPELLIRYENEEAVDDSQLPKDRFSAERLKGVDSTLKIQPAELGDSAVYLCASSLAGVDYGYTFGSGTRLTVV.

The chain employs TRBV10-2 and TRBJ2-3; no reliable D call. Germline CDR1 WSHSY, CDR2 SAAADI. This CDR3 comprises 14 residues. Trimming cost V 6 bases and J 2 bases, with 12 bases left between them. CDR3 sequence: CASRGMGSTDTQYF. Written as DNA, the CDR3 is TGCGCCAGCAGAGGGATGGGGTCCACAGATACGCAGTATTTT.

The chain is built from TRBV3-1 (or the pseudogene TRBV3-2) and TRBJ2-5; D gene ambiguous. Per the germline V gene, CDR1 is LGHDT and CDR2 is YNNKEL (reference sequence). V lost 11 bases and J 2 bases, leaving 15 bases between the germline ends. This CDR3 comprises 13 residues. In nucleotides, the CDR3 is TGTGCCTCAGCTGGCGGAGCTCAAGAGACCCAGTACTTC. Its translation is CASAGGAQETQYF.

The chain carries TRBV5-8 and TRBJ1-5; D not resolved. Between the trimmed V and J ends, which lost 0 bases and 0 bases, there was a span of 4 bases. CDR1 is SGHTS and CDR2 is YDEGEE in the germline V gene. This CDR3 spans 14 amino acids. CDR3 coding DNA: TGTGCCAGCAGCTTGGTATTTAGCAATCAGCCCCAGCATTTT. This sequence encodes CASSLVFSNQPQHF.

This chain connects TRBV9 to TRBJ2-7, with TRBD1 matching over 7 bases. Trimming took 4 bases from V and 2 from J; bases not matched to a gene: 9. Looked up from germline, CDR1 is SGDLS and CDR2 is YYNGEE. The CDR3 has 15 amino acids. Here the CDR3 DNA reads TGTGCCAGCAGCCTAGGGACAGCAAACCCCTACGAGCAGTACTTC. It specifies CASSLGTANPYEQYF.

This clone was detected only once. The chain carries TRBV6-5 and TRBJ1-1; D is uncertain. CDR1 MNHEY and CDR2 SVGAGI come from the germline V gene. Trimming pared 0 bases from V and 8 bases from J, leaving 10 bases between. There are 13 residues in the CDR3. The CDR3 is CASSYSGEVEAFF. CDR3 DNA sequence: TGTGCCAGCAGTTACTCAGGAGAAGTCGAAGCTTTCTTT.

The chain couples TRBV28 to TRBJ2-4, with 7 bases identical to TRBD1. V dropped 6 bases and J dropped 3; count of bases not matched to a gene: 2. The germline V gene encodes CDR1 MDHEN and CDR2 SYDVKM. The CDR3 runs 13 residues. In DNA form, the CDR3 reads TGTGCCAGCAGCGCAGGGGGCAAAAACATTCAGTACTTC. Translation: CASSAGGKNIQYF.

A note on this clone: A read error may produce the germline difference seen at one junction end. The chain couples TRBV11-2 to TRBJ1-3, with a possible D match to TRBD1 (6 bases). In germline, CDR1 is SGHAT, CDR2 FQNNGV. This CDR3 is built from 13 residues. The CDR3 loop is CASSYRGGSTIYF. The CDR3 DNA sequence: TGTGCCAGCAGTTATAGGGGGGGAAGCACCATATATTTT. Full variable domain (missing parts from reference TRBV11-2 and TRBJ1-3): EAGVAQSPRYKIIEKRQSVAFWCNPISGHATLYWYQQILGQGPKLLIQFQNNGVVDDSQLPKDRFSAERLKGVDSTLKIQPAKLEDSAVYLCASSYRGGSTIYFGEGSWLTVV.

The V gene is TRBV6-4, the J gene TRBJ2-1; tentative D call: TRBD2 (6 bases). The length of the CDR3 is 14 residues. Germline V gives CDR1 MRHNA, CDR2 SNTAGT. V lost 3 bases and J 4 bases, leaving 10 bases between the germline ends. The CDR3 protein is CASSEKLAYNEQFF. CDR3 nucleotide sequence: TGTGCCAGCAGTGAAAAACTAGCTTACAATGAGCAGTTCTTC.

The CDR3 loop is CATRDRVDEQYF. CDR3 DNA: TGTGCCACCAGGGACAGGGTCGACGAGCAGTACTTC. V and J are TRBV25-1 and TRBJ2-7, with 9 bases aligning to TRBD1. The trim removed 10 bases at V and 5 bases at J, leaving 6 bases unmatched. The CDR3 consists of 12 residues. Germline assignment: CDR1 MGHDK and CDR2 SYGVNS.

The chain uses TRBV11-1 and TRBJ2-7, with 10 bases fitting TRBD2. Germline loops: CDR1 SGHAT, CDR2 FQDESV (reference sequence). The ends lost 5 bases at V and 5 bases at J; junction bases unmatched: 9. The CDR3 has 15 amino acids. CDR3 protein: CASSQPSGGKDEQYF. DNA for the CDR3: TGTGCCAGCAGCCAGCCTAGCGGGGGAAAAGACGAGCAGTACTTC.

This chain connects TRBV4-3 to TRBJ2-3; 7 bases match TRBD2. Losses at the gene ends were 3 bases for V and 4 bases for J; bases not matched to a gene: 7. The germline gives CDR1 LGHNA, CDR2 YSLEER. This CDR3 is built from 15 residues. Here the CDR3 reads CASSHQIGGSDTQYF. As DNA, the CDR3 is TGCGCCAGCAGCCATCAAATCGGGGGGTCAGATACGCAGTATTTT.

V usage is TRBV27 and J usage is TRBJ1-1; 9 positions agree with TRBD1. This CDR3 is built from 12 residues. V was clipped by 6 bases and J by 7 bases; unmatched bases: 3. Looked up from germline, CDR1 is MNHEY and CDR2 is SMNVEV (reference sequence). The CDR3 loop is CASRTGGGEAFF. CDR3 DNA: TGTGCCAGCAGGACAGGGGGGGGTGAAGCTTTCTTT.

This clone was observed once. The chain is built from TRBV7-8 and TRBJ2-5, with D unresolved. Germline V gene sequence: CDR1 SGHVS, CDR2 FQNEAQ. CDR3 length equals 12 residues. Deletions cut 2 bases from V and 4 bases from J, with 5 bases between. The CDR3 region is CASSLYGETQYF. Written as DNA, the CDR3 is TGTGCCAGCAGCTTATACGGAGAGACCCAGTACTTC.

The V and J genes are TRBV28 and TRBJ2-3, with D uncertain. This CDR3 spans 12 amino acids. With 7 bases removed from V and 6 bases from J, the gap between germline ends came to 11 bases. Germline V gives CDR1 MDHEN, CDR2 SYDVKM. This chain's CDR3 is CASTTSLDTQYF. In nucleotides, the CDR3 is TGTGCCAGCACCACGTCTCTTGATACGCAGTATTTT. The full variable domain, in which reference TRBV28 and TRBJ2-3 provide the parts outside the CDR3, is DVKVTQSSRYLVKRTGEKVFLECVQDMDHENMFWYRQDPGLGLRLIYFSYDVKMKEKGDIPEGYSVSREKKERFSLILESASTNQTSMYLCASTTSLDTQYFGPGTRLTVL.

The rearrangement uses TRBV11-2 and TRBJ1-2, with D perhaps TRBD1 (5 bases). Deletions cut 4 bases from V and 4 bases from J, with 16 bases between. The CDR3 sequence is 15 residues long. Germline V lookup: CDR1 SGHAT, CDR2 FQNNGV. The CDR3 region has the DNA TGTGCCAGCAGCTCGTCGGGGGGTTACGTCTATGGCTACACCTTC. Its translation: CASSSSGGYVYGYTF.

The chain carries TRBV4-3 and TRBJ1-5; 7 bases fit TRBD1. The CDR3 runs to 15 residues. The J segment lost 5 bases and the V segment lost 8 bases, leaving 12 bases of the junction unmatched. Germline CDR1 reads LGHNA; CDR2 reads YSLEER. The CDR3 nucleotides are TGCGCCAGCCTTTCCTTCGGGACAGCTTATCAGCCCCAGCATTTT. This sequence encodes CASLSFGTAYQPQHF.

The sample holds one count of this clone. The chain's CDR3 is CASSPRDLREQYF. The CDR3 bases are TGTGCCAGCAGCCCTCGGGACCTTCGCGAGCAGTACTTC. The chain uses TRBV14 and TRBJ2-7; the D gene could be TRBD1 or TRBD2 (5 bases each). The CDR3 consists of 13 residues. Trimming shortened V by 4 bases and J by 6 bases, and 13 bases separated the two germline ends. Germline loops: CDR1 SGHDN, CDR2 FVKESK.

CDR3 coding DNA: TGTGCCAGCAGCGTAGCAGACACCGGGAATTCACCCCTCCACTTT. The encoded protein is CASSVADTGNSPLHF. This sequence joins TRBV9 and TRBJ1-6; D not certain. This CDR3 is built from 15 residues. The germline V gene has CDR1 SGDLS and CDR2 YYNGEE. V lost 0 bases to trimming and J lost 7 bases, with 11 bases between them. Based on the CDR3 plus reference TRBV9 and TRBJ1-6, the full variable domain is DSGVTQTPKHLITATGQRVTLRCSPRSGDLSVYWYQQSLDQGLQFLIQYYNGEERAKGNILERFSAQQFPDLHSELNLSSLELGDSALYFCASSVADTGNSPLHFGNGTRLTVT.

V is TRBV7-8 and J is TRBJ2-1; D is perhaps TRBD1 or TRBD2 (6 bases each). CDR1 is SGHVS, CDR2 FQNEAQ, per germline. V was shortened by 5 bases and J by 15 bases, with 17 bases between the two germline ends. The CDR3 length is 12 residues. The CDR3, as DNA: TGTGCCAGCAGCAGCCCCCGGGGGCGAGGGTTCTTC. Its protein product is CASSSPRGRGFF.

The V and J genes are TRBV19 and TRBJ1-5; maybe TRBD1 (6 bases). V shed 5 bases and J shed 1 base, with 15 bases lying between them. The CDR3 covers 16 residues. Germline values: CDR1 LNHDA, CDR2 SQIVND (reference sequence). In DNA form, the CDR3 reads TGTGCCAGTAGTTCATCCGGGACATTGAGCAATCAGCCCCAGCATTTT. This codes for CASSSSGTLSNQPQHF.

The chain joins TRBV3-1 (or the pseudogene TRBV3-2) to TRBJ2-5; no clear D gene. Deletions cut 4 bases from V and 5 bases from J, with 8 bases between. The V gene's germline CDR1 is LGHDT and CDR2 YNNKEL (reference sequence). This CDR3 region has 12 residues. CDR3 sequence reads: CASSPRRETQYF. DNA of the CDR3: TGTGCCAGCAGCCCACGTAGGGAGACCCAGTACTTC.

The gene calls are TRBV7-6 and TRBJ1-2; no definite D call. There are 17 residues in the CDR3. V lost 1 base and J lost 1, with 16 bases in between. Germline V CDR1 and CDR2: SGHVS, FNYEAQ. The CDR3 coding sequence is TGTGCCAGCAGCTTAGGTGTGGGTTCCGACCGTAACTATGGCTACACCTTC. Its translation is CASSLGVGSDRNYGYTF. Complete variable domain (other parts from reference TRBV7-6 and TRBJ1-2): GAGVSQSPRYKVTKRGQDVALRCDPISGHVSLYWYRQALGQGPEFLTYFNYEAQQDKSGLPNDRFSAERPEGSISTLTIQRTEQRDSAMYRCASSLGVGSDRNYGYTFGSGTRLTVV.

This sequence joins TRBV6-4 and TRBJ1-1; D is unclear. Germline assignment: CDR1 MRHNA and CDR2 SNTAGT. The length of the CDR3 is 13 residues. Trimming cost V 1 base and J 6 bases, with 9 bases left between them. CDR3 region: CASSDWPASEAFF. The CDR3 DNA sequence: TGTGCCAGCAGTGACTGGCCCGCATCTGAAGCTTTCTTT.

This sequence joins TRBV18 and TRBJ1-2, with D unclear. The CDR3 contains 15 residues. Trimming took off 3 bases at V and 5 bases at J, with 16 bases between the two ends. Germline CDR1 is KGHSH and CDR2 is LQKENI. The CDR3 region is CASSPRADGNYGYTF. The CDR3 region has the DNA TGTGCCAGCTCACCCCGAGCCGACGGGAATTATGGCTACACCTTC. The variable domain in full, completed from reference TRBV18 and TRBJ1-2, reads NAGVMQNPRHLVRRRGQEARLRCSPMKGHSHVYWYRQLPEEGLKFMVYLQKENIIDESGMPKERFSAEFPKEGPSILRIQQVVRGDSAAYFCASSPRADGNYGYTFGSGTRLTVV.

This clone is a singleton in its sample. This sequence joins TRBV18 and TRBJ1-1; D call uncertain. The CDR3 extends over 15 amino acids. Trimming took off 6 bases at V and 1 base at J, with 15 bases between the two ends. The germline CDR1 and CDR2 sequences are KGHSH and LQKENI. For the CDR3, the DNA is TGTGCCAGCTCTCACCGGAAGGCAGAGAACACTGAAGCTTTCTTT. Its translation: CASSHRKAENTEAFF.

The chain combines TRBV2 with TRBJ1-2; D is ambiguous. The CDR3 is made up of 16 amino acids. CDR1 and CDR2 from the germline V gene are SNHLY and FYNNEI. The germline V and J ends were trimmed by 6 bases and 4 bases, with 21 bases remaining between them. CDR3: CASRKDGLPSTYGYTF. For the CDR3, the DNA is TGTGCCAGCAGGAAAGATGGACTGCCGAGTACCTATGGCTACACCTTC.

The DNA for the CDR3 is TGCGCCAGCAGCCAAGAGAGGGGCAGAGATACGCAGTATTTT. Translation: CASSQERGRDTQYF. The gene calls are TRBV4-1 and TRBJ2-3; D could derive from TRBD1 or TRBD2 (5 bases each). Looked up from germline, CDR1 is MGHRA and CDR2 is YSYEKL. With 0 bases removed from V and 5 bases from J, the gap between germline ends came to 9 bases. The CDR3 runs to 14 residues.

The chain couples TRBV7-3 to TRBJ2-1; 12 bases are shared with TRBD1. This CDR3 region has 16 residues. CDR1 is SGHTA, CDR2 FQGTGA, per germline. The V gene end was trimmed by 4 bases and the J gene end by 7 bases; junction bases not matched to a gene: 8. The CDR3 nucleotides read TGTGCCAGCAGCTCCTGGGGGACAGGGGGCAGGAATGAGCAGTTCTTC. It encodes CASSSWGTGGRNEQFF.

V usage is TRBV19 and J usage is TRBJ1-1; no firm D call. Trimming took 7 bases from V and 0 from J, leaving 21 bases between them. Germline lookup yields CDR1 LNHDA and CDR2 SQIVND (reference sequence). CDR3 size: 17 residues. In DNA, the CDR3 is TGTGCCAGTACCAACCGTGGCCGGGGAGGGTTGAACACTGAAGCTTTCTTT. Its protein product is CASTNRGRGGLNTEAFF. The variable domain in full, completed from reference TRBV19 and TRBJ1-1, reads DGGITQSPKYLFRKEGQNVTLSCEQNLNHDAMYWYRQDPGQGLRLIYYSQIVNDFQKGDIAEGYSVSREKKESFPLTVTSAQKNPTAFYLCASTNRGRGGLNTEAFFGQGTRLTVV.

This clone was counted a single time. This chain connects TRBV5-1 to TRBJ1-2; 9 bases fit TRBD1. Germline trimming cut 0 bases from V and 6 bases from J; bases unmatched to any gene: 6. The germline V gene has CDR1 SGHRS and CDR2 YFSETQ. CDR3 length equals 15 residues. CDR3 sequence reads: CASSLEGQGFDGYTF. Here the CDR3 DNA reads TGCGCCAGCAGCTTGGAGGGACAGGGTTTCGATGGCTACACCTTC.